This TCR beta chain was identified during a study of CD8 T cells in Susac syndrome. The germline CDR1 and CDR2 sequences are PRHDT and FYEKMQ (reference sequence). V was trimmed by 4 bases and J by 2 bases, leaving 12 bases between them. The CDR3 runs 15 residues. Sequencing targeted TCR beta in T cells from blood (CD8+ and CD4+). This clonotype was found once. What it binds is not known. General study points: TCR sequencing and HLA analysis covered a relatively small number of individuals. Peak Susac CD8+ clonal expansion occurred in TEMRA cells and active patients.

Random hexamers were used to reverse transcribe about 0.45 to 1 ug of RNA. Each CDR3 protein gets one entry after TCRdb re-called the immunoSEQ multiplex PCR reads with MiXCR. The sample holds some 100,000 distinct CDR3 sequences, 95% seen once. This chain connects TRBV13 to TRBJ2-4, with D perhaps matching TRBD2 (5 bases). The sample taken for sequencing was CD8+ T cells from PBMCs. This clonotype originated in a human donor with Susac syndrome. CDR3: CASSSGFWSKNIQYF. The CDR3 DNA follows: TGTGCCAGCAGCTCGGGGTTTTGGTCCAAAAACATTCAGTACTTC.